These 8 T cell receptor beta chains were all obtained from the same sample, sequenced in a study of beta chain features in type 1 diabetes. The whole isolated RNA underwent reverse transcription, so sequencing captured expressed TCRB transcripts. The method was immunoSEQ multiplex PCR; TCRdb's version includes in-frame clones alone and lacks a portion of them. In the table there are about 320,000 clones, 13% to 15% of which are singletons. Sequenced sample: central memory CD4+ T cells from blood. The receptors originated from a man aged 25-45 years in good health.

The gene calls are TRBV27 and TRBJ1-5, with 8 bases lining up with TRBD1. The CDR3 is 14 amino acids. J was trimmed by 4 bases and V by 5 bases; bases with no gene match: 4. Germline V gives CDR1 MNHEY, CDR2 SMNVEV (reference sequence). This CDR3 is CASSLHRGNQPQHF. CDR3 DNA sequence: TGTGCCAGCAGTCTCCACAGGGGGAATCAGCCCCAGCATTTT.

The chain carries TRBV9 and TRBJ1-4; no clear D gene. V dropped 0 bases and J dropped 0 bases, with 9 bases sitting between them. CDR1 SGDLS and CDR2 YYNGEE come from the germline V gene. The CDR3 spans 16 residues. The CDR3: CASSVAGGSTNEKLFF. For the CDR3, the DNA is TGTGCCAGCAGCGTAGCAGGAGGATCAACTAATGAAAAACTGTTTTTT.

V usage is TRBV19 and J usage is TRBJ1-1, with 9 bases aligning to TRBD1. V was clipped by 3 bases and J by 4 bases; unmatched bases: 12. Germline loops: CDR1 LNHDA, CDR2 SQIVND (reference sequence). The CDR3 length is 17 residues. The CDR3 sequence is CASSMGAGTGSFTEAFF. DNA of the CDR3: TGTGCCAGTAGTATGGGGGCCGGGACAGGGTCGTTCACTGAAGCTTTCTTT.

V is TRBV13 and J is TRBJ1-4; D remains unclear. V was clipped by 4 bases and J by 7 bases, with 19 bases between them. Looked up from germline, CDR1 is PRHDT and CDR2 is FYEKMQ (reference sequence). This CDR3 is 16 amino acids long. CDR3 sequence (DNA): TGTGCCAGCAGCTCTAAGGCCCTACACCGCATTGAAAAACTGTTTTTT. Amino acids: CASSSKALHRIEKLFF.

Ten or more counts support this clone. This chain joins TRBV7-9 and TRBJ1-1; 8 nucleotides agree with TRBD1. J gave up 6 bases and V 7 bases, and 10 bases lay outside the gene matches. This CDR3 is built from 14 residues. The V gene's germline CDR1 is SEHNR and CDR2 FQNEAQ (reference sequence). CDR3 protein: CASTRQGINAEAFF. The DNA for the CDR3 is TGTGCCAGCACCCGACAGGGGATCAACGCTGAAGCTTTCTTT.

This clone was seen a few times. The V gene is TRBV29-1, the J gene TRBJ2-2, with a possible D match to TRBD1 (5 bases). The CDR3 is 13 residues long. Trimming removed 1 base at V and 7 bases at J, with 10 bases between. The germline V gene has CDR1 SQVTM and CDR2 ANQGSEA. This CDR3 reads CSVEGAGNGELFF. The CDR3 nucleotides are TGCAGCGTTGAAGGGGCAGGGAACGGGGAGCTGTTTTTT.

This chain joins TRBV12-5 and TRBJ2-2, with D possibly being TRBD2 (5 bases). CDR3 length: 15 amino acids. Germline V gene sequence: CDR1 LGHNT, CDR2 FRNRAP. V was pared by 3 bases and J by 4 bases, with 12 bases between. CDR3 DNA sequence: TGTGCTAGTGGTTTACTAGTGGGCGTCACCGGGGAGCTGTTTTTT. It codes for CASGLLVGVTGELFF.

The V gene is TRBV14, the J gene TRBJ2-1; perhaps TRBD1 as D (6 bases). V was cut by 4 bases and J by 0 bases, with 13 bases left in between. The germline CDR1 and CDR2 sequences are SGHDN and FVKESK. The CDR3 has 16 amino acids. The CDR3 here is CASSLKGGPSYNEQFF. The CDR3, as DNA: TGTGCCAGCAGCCTTAAAGGGGGTCCCTCCTACAATGAGCAGTTCTTC.